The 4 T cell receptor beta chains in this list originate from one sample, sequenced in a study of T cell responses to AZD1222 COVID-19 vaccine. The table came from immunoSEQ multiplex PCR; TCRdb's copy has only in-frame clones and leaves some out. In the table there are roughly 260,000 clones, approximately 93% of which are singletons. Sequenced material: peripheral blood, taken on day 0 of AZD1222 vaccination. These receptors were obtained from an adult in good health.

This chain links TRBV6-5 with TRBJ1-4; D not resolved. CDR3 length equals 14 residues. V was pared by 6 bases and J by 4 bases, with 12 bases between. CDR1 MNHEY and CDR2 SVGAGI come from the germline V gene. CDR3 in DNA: TGTGCCAGCAGAACGCTTCAGATTAATGAAAAACTGTTTTTT. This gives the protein CASRTLQINEKLFF.

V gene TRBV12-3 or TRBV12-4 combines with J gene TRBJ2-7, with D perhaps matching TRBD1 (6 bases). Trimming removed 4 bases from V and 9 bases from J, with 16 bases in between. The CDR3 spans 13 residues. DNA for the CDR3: TGTGCCAGCAGTTCCTACTCAGGGGCCAGGCAGTACTTC. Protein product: CASSSYSGARQYF.

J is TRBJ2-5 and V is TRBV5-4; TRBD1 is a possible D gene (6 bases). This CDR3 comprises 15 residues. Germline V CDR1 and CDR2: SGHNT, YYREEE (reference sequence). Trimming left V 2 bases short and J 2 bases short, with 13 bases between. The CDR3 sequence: CASSLNRDTQETQYF. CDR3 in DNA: TGTGCCAGCAGCTTAAATCGGGACACTCAAGAGACCCAGTACTTC. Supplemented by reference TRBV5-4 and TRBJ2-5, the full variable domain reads ETGVTQSPTHLIKTRGQQVTLRCSSQSGHNTVSWYQQALGQGPQFIFQYYREEENGRGNFPPRFSGLQFPNYSSELNVNALELDDSALYLCASSLNRDTQETQYFGPGTRLLVL.

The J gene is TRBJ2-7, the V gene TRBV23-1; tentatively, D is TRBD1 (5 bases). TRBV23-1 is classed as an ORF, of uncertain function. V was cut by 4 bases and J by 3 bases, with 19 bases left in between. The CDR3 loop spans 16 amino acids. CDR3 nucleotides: TGCGCCAGCAGTCGGAAACCCCGACAGAGATGCTACGAGCAGTACTTC. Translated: CASSRKPRQRCYEQYF.